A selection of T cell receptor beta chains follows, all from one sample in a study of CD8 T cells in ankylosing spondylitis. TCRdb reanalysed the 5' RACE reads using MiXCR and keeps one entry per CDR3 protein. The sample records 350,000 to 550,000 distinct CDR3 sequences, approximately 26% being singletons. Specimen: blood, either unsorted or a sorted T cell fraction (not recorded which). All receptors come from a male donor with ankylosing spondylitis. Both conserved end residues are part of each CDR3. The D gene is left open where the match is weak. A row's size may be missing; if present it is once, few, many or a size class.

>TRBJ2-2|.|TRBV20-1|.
CSARSGVFNTGELFF
TGCAGTGCTAGATCCGGGGTCTTTAACACCGGGGAGCTGTTTTTT
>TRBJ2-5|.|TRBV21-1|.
CASSNREETQYF
TGTGCCAGCAGCAATCGTGAAGAGACCCAGTACTTC
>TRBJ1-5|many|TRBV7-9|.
CASSLQGSNQPQHF
TGTGCCAGCAGCTTACAGGGAAGCAATCAGCCCCAGCATTTT
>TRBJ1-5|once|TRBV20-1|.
CSARHGFYRNQPQHF
TGCAGTGCTAGACATGGATTTTATAGAAATCAGCCCCAGCATTTT
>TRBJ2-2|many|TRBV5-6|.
CASSLTRRVYTGELFF
TGTGCCAGCAGCTTGACTAGGCGGGTATATACCGGGGAGCTGTTTTTT
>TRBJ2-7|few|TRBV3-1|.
CASSQGGRGGTDEQYF
TGTGCCAGCAGCCAAGGGGGCAGGGGTGGTACCGACGAGCAGTACTTC
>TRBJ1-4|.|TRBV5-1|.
CASSGDGSLGAGEKLFF
TGCGCCAGCAGTGGGGACGGGTCTTTGGGCGCCGGTGAAAAACTGTTTTTT
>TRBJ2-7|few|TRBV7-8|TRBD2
CASSQLSAGGPGEQYF
TGTGCCAGCAGCCAATTATCGGCGGGAGGGCCGGGGGAGCAGTACTTC
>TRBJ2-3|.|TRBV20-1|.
CSARPPRGRTDTQYF
TGCAGTGCTAGACCACCGAGGGGGAGGACAGATACGCAGTATTTT
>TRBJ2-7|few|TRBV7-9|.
CASSFQSVEQYF
TGTGCCAGCAGCTTCCAATCCGTCGAGCAGTACTTC
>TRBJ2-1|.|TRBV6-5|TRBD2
CASSYSTLAIYNEQFF
TGTGCCAGCAGTTACTCGACACTAGCGATCTACAATGAGCAGTTCTTC
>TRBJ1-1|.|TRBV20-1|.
CSARDRGAGNTEAFF
TGCAGTGCTAGAGATCGAGGGGCGGGGAACACTGAAGCTTTCTTT
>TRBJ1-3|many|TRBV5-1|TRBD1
CASSPGTAGNTIYF
TGTGCCAGCAGCCCCGGGACAGCTGGAAACACCATATATTTT
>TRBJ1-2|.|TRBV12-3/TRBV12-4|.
CASSLIGGGGYTF
TGTGCCAGCAGTTTAATAGGGGGGGGTGGCTACACCTTC
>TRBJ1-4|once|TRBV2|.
CASSERAASQNEKLFF
TGTGCCAGCAGTGAACGGGCAGCTTCACAAAATGAAAAACTGTTTTTT
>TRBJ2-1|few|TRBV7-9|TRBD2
CASSIATSGRRNEQFF
TGTGCCAGCAGCATCGCGACTAGCGGGAGACGGAATGAGCAGTTCTTC
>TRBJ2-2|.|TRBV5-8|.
CASSLYGFGELFF
TGTGCCAGCAGCTTGTACGGGTTCGGGGAGCTGTTTTTT
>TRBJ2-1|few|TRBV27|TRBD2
CASRGREAGNEQFF
TGTGCCAGCAGGGGTCGGGAGGCGGGCAATGAGCAGTTCTTC
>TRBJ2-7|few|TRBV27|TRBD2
CASSWAGGIGEQYF
TGTGCCAGCAGTTGGGCGGGAGGAATTGGCGAGCAGTACTTC
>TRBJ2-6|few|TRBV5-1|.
CASSLIQSSGANVLTF
TGCGCCAGCAGCTTGATCCAATCCTCTGGGGCCAACGTCCTGACTTTC
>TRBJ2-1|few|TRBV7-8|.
CASSLGGQSYNEQFF
TGTGCCAGCAGCTTAGGAGGGCAGTCCTACAATGAGCAGTTCTTC
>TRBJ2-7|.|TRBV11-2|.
CASSLGRPYEQYF
TGTGCCAGCAGCTTAGGACGGCCCTACGAGCAGTACTTC
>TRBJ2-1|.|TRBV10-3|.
CAISTQRGGSNEQFF
TGTGCCATCAGTACCCAGAGGGGGGGGAGCAATGAGCAGTTCTTC
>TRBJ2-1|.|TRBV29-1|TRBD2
CSVEGYRTSGYNEQFF
TGCAGCGTTGAAGGGTATAGGACTAGCGGTTACAATGAGCAGTTCTTC
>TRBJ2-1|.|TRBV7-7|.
CASSLGRTDNEQFF
TGTGCCAGCAGCTTAGGCAGGACAGATAATGAGCAGTTCTTC
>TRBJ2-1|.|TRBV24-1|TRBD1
CATSVGQGGYNEQFF
TGTGCCACCAGTGTCGGACAGGGGGGTTACAATGAGCAGTTCTTC
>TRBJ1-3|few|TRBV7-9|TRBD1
CASSPGTGTGNTIYF
TGTGCCAGCAGCCCCGGGACAGGGACTGGAAACACCATATATTTT
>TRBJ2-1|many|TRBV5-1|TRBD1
CASSLSTGGYEQFF
TGCGCCAGCAGCTTGAGCACAGGGGGCTATGAGCAGTTCTTC
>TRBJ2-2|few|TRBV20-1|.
CSARDAGAGDTGELFF
TGCAGTGCTAGAGATGCGGGGGCGGGGGACACCGGGGAGCTGTTTTTT
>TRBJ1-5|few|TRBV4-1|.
CASSQDLYQPQHF
TGCGCCAGCAGCCAAGATCTATATCAGCCCCAGCATTTT
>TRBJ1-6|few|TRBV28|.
CASSFLPGRLSPLHF
TGTGCCAGCAGTTTTTTACCAGGGAGACTGTCACCCCTCCACTTT
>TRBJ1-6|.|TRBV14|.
CASSPQEGVGSPLHF
TGTGCCAGCAGCCCTCAGGAGGGAGTAGGTTCACCCCTCCACTTT
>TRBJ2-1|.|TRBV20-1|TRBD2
CSASWGLGDNEQFF
TGCAGTGCTAGTTGGGGACTAGGAGACAATGAGCAGTTCTTC
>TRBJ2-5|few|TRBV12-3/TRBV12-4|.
CASRLGQQETQYF
TGTGCCAGCAGATTAGGACAGCAAGAGACCCAGTACTTC
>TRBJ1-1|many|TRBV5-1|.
CASSPYADPGTEAFF
TGCGCCAGCAGCCCCTACGCAGACCCGGGCACTGAAGCTTTCTTT
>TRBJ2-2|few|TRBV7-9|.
CASKEVVVGELFF
TGTGCCAGCAAAGAAGTAGTCGTCGGGGAGCTGTTTTTT
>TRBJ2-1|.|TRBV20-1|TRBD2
CSASGGASAYNEQFF
TGCAGTGCTTCGGGGGGGGCTAGCGCCTACAATGAGCAGTTCTTC
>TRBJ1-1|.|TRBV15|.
CATSLLKNTEAFF
TGTGCCACCAGCCTCTTAAAGAACACTGAAGCTTTCTTT
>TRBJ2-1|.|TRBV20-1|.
CSARAGVREQFF
TGCAGTGCTAGAGCCGGGGTTCGGGAGCAGTTCTTC
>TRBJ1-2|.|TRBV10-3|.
CAISEAYGYTF
TGTGCCATCAGTGAGGCCTATGGCTACACCTTC
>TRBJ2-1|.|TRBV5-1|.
CASSLNLGGSSYNEQFF
TGCGCCAGCAGCTTGAATCTAGGCGGCAGCTCCTACAATGAGCAGTTCTTC
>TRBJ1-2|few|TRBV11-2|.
CASSLGDGILTYGYTF
TGTGCCAGCAGCTTAGGGGACGGCATTCTAACCTATGGCTACACCTTC
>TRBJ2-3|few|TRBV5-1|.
CASSFYQGSTDTQYF
TGCGCCAGCAGCTTTTATCAGGGTAGCACAGATACGCAGTATTTT
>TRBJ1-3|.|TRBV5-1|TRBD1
CASSWTGDANTIYF
TGCGCCAGCAGCTGGACAGGGGATGCAAACACCATATATTTT
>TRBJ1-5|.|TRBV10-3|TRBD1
CAISEDREKQPQHF
TGTGCCATCAGTGAAGACAGGGAAAAGCAGCCCCAGCATTTT
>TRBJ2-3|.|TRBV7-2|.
CASSLGPVTDTQYF
TGTGCCAGCAGCTTAGGTCCCGTGACAGATACGCAGTATTTT
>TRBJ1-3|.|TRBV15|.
CATSKDRSSGNTIYF
TGTGCCACCAGCAAAGACAGGAGCTCTGGAAACACCATATATTTT
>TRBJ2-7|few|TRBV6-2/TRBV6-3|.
CASSVARGAGEQYF
TGTGCCAGCAGCGTAGCCCGTGGAGCTGGTGAGCAGTACTTC
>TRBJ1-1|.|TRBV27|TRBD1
CASSKRTGDTEAFF
TGTGCCAGCAGTAAGCGGACAGGCGACACTGAAGCTTTCTTT
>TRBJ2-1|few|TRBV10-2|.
CASTTGLEDEQFF
TGCGCCAGCACGACGGGTCTTGAGGATGAGCAGTTCTTC
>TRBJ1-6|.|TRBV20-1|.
CSATRLDSPLHF
TGCAGTGCTACCCGGCTGGATTCACCCCTCCACTTT
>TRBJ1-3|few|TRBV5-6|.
CASSLISESGNTIYF
TGTGCCAGCAGCTTGATCTCGGAATCTGGAAACACCATATATTTT
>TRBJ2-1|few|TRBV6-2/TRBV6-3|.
CASSYEWDGPYNEQFF
TGTGCCAGCAGTTACGAATGGGACGGACCCTACAATGAGCAGTTCTTC